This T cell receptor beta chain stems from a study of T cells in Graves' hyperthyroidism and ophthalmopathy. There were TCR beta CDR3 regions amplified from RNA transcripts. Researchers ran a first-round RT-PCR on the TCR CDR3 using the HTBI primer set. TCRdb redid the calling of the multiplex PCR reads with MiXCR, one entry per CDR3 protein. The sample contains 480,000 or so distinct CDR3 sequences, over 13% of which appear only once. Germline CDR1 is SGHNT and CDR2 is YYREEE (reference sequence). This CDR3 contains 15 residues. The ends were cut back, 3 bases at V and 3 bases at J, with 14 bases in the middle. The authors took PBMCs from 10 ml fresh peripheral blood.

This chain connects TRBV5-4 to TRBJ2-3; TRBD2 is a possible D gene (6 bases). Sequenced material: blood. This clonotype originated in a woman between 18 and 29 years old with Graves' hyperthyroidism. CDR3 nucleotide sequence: TGTGCCAGCAGCTATGTAGTCGGGAGAACAGATACGCAGTATTTT. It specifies CASSYVVGRTDTQYF.